The 2 T cell receptor beta chains presented below share a single source sample, sequenced in a study of T cell responses to AZD1222 COVID-19 vaccine. Sequenced by immunoSEQ multiplex PCR; TCRdb stores in-frame clones only, minus some. The sample consists of around 100,000 clones, around nine tenths of them appearing once. The sample consisted of peripheral blood, taken on day 0 of AZD1222 vaccination. Receptors originate from an adult in good health.

This chain joins TRBV2 and TRBJ1-6; the D gene is possibly TRBD1 (6 bases). The CDR3 spans 11 residues. Trimming took off 4 bases at V and 16 bases at J, with 11 bases between the two ends. From germline, CDR1 is SNHLY and CDR2 FYNNEI. DNA of the CDR3: TGTGCCAGCAGTGGAGAGGACAGACTCCACTTT. It specifies CASSGEDRLHF.

The chain couples TRBV9 to TRBJ1-4; D unresolved. Germline V gives CDR1 SGDLS, CDR2 YYNGEE. Trimming took 2 bases from V and 5 from J, leaving 10 bases between them. This CDR3 is built from 14 residues. CDR3 amino acids: CASSVNPLNEKLFF. Here the CDR3 DNA reads TGTGCCAGCAGCGTCAACCCACTGAATGAAAAACTGTTTTTT.